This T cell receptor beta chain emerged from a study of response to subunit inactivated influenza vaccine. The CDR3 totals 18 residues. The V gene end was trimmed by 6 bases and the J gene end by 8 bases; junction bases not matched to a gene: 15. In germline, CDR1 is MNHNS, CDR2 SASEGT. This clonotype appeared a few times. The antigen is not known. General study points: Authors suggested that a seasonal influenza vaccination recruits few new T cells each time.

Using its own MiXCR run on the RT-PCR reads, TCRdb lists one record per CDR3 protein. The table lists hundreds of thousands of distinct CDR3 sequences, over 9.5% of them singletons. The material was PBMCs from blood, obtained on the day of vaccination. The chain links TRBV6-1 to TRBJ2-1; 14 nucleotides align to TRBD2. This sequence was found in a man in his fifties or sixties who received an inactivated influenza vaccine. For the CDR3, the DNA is TGTGCCAGCAGGAAAGAAGGGACTAGCGGGAGTCGAACCTATGAGCAGTTCTTC. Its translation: CASRKEGTSGSRTYEQFF.